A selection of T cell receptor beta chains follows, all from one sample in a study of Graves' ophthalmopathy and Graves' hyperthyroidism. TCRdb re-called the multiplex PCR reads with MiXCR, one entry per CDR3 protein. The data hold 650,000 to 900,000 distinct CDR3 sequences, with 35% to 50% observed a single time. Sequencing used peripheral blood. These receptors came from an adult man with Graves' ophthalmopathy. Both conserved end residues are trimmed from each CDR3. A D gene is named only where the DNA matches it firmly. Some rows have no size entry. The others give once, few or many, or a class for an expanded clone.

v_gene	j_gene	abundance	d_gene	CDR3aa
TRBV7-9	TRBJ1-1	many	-	ASSLGVGPSTEAF
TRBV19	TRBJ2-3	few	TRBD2	ASSNGLSGALGDTQY
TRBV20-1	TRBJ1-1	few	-	SARPTGRDNTEAF
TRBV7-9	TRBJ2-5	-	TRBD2	ASSWTSGRAWETQY
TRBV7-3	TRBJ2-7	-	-	AWTSGGYEQY
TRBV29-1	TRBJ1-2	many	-	SVDPWPFT
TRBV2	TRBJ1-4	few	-	ASSELPSGIPNEKLF
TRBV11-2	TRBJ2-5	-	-	ASSSGLVGETQY
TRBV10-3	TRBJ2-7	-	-	ASSYSKRDSPYEQY
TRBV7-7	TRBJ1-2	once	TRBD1	ASRYRGKPYGYT
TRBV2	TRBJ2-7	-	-	ASSLLGDSSAEQY
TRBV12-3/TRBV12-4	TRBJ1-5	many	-	ASSLGRISNQPQH
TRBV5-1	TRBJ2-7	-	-	ASSYGDTDEQY
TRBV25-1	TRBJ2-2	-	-	ASSSTDTGELF
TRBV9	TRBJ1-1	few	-	ASRMDIRNTEAF
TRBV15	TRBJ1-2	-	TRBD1	ATSRVDRDGTGYT
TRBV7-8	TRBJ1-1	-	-	ASSPLLRMSTEAF
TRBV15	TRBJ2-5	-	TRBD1	ASSPSTGEETQY
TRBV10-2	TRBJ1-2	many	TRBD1	ASSTTGTGGANGYT
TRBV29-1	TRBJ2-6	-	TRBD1	SVEDRGQDSSGANVPT
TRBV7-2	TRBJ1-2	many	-	ASSSTSSRNYGYT
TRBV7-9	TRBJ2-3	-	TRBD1	ASSSILKSGTGGPDTQY
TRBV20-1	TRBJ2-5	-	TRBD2	SATGGQETQY
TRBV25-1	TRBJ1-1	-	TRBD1	ASSQFGAGGTEAF
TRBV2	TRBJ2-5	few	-	ASSEQEGQQETQY
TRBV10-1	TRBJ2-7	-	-	ASSYLEGGTYEQY
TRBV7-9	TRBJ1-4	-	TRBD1	ASSPGTGAREKLF
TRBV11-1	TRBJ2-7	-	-	ARKTAKVYEQY
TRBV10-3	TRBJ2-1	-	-	ATSEVEVYNEQF
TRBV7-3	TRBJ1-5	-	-	ASSFYLGGTDQPQH
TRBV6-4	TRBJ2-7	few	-	ASFSGRVPFKQY
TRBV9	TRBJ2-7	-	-	ASSLRGLTSYEQY
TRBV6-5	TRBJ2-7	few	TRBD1	ASSQGQGGPEQY
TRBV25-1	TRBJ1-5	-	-	ASSAKMGQPQH
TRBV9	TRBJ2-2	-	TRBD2	ASSVLGTSGYPNTGELF
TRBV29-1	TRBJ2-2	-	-	STGGSTGELF
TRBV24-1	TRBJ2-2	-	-	ATSDPGAGTGELF
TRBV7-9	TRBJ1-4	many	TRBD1	ASSLDRGGEKLF
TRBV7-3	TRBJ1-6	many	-	ASSRFDGAPLH
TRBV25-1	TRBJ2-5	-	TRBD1	ASSEIRTGRETQY
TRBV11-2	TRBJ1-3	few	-	ASSTIGTIY
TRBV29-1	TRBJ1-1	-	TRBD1	SGDRGRSTEAF
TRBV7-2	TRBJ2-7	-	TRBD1	ASSHGTGISYEQH
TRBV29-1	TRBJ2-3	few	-	SVDGVSTDTQY
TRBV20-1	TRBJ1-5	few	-	SARDREGYQPQH
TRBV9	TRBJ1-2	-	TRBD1	ASSVTGDFNGYT
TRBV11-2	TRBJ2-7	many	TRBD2	ASSHLLAGGTYEQY
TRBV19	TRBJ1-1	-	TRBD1	ASSMDVGQEATEAF
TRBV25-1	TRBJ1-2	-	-	ASSLLSVGYGYT
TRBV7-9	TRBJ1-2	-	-	ASSLDTWRNSNYGYT